This T cell receptor (beta chain) was retrieved from a study of shared clonotypes between healthy human individuals. The deep-level immunoSEQ assay was used. Assay used: immunoSEQ multiplex PCR; TCRdb lists only in-frame clones, some missing. The data hold roughly 1,100,000 clones, with more than 60% observed a single time. V lost 2 bases and J lost 7, with 17 bases in between. The CDR3 contains 15 residues. The germline V gene has CDR1 KGHSH and CDR2 LQKENI. Sequenced: memory CD4+ T cells sorted from blood. Subset indicated: CD45RA-negative fraction. This sequence originates from a man younger than 30 in good health. V is TRBV18 and J is TRBJ1-1; a weak D match, TRBD1 (6 bases). The chain's CDR3 is CASSPTQKGGGEAFF. The CDR3 DNA reads TGTGCCAGCTCACCAACGCAAAAAGGGGGGGGTGAAGCTTTCTTT.